This T cell receptor (beta chain) was captured in a study of naive and memory T cell subsets (dated by TCRdb to the late 2010s). About the study as a whole: An open-source, UMI-based TCR alpha and beta sequencing pipeline was applied to sorted naive and memory peripheral blood T cell subsets. IgG serology results and the functional CMV T cell responses were in complete agreement. RNA was DNase-treated and reverse transcribed with TCR constant-region primers, mostly using SuperScript III.

Library construction relied on UMI-ligation and nested PCR. The beta constant-region primer was an equimolar mix of two oligonucleotides covering both TRBC1 and TRBC2. Four rounds of PCR, combining the SP2 primer with nested alpha and beta constant-region primers, were used to amplify the ligated cDNA. A single-stranded oligonucleotide containing the SP2 primer and a 12-nucleotide UMI was joined to the 3' end of the cDNA by T4 RNA ligase 1. Incubation of the ligation reaction was carried out at 16 degrees C for about 19-25 hours. To avoid over-amplification, PCR2 was usually performed as a SYBR Green qPCR and halted once a predetermined threshold was reached. Every purification after the first one was done using Agencourt AMPure XP magnetic beads. Library amounts were measured by Qubit and library quality was assessed on a TapeStation, where the main peak was expected at around 650 bp. Pooled libraries were sequenced on an Illumina MiSeq using v2 2x251 paired-end kits, and typically roughly 1-2.2 million reads were obtained per sample. Each sample was pooled at about 4.3 nM, and roughly 5-7% PhiX was included to help cluster recognition. The paper's processing steps were these. Decombinator assigned V and J genes to Demultiplexor-processed FASTQ reads by tag matching, allowing a single base-pair mismatch. Collapsinator used UMIs to correct both sequencing errors and frequency errors arising from PCR heterogeneity. TCRs were translated and CDR3s were extracted from the conserved cysteine to the FGXG phenylalanine by CDR3Translator, with non-productive sequences being flagged. Repertoires were subsampled to equal numbers of UMI-defined TCRs before Gini, Shannon entropy and inverse Simpson indices were calculated. Within the linear range, a power law was fitted to clonotype abundance distributions using maximum likelihood. Similar UMI counts, unique TCR numbers and clonal distributions were obtained with the pipeline and with MIGEC on one naive CD8 sample. In one analysis, naive TCRs that were also found in any memory subset of the same donor were excluded from the naive repertoire. Repertoires were searched for approximately 7,000 CMV-associated CDR3 sequences compiled from VDJdb and a published dataset. TCRdb cleaned the public reads at Q25 with fastp, built clones with MiXCR and kept in-frame beta chains. Identical CDR3 protein sequences are pooled into one entry, listed with their most common genes and DNA. The V and J calls, along with clone size, are taken from TCRdb and not from the paper's own processing. The sample profile shows around 140,000 distinct CDR3 sequences; 15% to 25% of them were found once. Of the sample, about 0.57% is held by the ten largest clones.

Study-wide findings and limitations: Naive repertoires, especially CD8, contained a few larger clonotypes, possibly memory cells re-expressing CD45RA. Once error correction was done, more than 90% of naive TCR sequences showed up just once, which made the naive abundance distributions much steeper than those of the memory subsets. RNA-based TCR counts may be affected by expression changes linked to T cell activation and differentiation. The repertoire findings for the naive and memory subsets could not be validated, as no ground truth was available. Clonotypes were defined as single alpha or beta chain sequences, not paired alpha/beta receptors. A power law was followed by TCR abundance, with an exponent that differed between naive and memory subsets but was consistent across the three individuals. In both CD4 and CD8 cells, going from naive through CM, EM and EMRA, the Gini index went up while Shannon and inverse Simpson diversity went down.

This clonotype was detected a few times. Its antigen target is currently unknown. No much larger clonotype is one base removed from it; base qualities were not supplied. From the second PCR step on, the TCR alpha and beta chain libraries were amplified in separate reactions. Donor CMV status was determined by IFNgamma production from CD4+ T cells after overnight stimulation of fresh PBMCs with CMV viral lysate. Miltenyi beads were used first to positively select CD4 T cells, and CD8 T cells were then positively selected from the CD4-negative fraction. Cells stained for CD3, CD4, CD8, CD45RA, CD27 and a live/dead dye were sorted on a BD Aria II into four subsets by CD45RA and CD27. Three healthy volunteers provided blood, and each donor's sample was split into CD4 and CD8 T cells and then further divided into four differentiation subsets. Roughly 120 ml of peripheral blood was collected from each donor, and PBMC were isolated by Ficoll-Paque PLUS density-gradient centrifugation. Sorted cells were lysed in RLT buffer, and RNA was extracted with a Qiagen RNeasy kit and stored at -80°C.

The CDR3 sequence holds 16 residues, the cysteine and phenylalanine included. The read is trimmed to its CDR3 DNA, 48 bases read in frame from base 1. CDR1 and CDR2 are read off the germline V gene as MNHEY and SVGEGT. The germline ends are 20 bases apart after V is trimmed by 3 bases and J by 6 bases. Material: naive CD8+ T cells from blood. This sample's cell subset or site label indicates: naive T cells, CD45RA high CD27+. The sequence is built from TRBV6-2 or TRBV6-3 and TRBJ1-2, with a weak D call of TRBD1 (6 bases match). This clonotype was sampled from a human donor in good health. The CDR3 has the sequence CASSYTPSGAADGYTF. The DNA reads as follows: TGTGCCAGCAGTTATACCCCTTCGGGGGCCGCGGATGGCTACACCTTC.